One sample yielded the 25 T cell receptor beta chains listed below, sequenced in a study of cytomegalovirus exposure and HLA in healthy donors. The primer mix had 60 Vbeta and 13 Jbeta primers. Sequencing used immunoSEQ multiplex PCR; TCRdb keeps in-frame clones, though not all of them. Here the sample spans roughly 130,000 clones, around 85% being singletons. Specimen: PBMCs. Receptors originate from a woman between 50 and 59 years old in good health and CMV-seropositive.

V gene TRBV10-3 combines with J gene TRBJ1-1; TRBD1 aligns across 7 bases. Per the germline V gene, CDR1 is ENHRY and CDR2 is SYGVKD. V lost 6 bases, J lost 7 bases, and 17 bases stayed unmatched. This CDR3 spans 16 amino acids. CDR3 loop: CAIRRTGVGALDEAFF. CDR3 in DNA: TGTGCCATCAGGAGAACAGGGGTAGGAGCCTTGGATGAAGCTTTCTTT.

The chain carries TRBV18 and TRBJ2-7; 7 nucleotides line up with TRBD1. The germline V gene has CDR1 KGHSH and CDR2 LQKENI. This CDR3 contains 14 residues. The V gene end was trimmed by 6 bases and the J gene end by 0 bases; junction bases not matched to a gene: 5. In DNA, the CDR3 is TGTGCCAGCTCCAGACAGGGAAGCTCCTACGAGCAGTACTTC. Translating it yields CASSRQGSSYEQYF. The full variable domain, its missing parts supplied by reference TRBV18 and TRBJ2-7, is NAGVMQNPRHLVRRRGQEARLRCSPMKGHSHVYWYRQLPEEGLKFMVYLQKENIIDESGMPKERFSAEFPKEGPSILRIQQVVRGDSAAYFCASSRQGSSYEQYFGPGTRLTVT.

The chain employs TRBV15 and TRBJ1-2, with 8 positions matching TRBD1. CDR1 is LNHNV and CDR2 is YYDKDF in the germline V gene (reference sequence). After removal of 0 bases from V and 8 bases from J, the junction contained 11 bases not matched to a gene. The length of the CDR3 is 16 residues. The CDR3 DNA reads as TGTGCCACCAGCAGAGACCGGGCTGGGACAGGTCGCGGCTACACCTTC. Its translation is CATSRDRAGTGRGYTF. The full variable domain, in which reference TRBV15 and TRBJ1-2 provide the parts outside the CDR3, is DAMVIQNPRYQVTQFGKPVTLSCSQTLNHNVMYWYQQKSSQAPKLLFHYYDKDFNNEADTPDNFQSRRPNTSFCFLDIRSPGLGDTAMYLCATSRDRAGTGRGYTFGSGTRLTVV.

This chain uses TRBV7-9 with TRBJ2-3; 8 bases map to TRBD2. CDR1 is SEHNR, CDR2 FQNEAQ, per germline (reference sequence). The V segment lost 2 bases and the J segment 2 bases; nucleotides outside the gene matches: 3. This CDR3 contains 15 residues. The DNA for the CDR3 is TGTGCCAGCAGCTTAAGCGGGGGCTTCACAGATACGCAGTATTTT. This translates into CASSLSGGFTDTQYF.

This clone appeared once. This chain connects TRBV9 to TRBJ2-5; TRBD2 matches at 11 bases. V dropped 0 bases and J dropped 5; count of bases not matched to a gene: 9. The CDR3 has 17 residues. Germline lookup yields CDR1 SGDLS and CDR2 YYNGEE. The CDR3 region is CASSVGTLAGGPETQYF. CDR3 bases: TGTGCCAGCAGCGTAGGGACCCTAGCGGGGGGTCCGGAGACCCAGTACTTC.

The CDR3 DNA is TGTGCCAGAAGCAACCATCTAGCGGGGGGGCTGCAGACCCAGTACTTC. It encodes CARSNHLAGGLQTQYF. The V call is TRBV7-5, the J call TRBJ2-5; the listed D gene, TRBD2, was not tested against the DNA. TRBV7-5 is noted as a pseudogene. The CDR3 loop spans 16 amino acids.

The CDR3 sequence is CASSQGVPNTEAFF. CDR3 in DNA: TGTGCCAGCAGCCAAGGAGTGCCGAACACTGAAGCTTTCTTT. The chain recombines TRBV14 with TRBJ1-1, with D hard to call. Trimming pared 1 base from V and 1 base from J, leaving 7 bases between. This CDR3 comprises 14 residues. Germline V gene sequence: CDR1 SGHDN, CDR2 FVKESK. Using reference TRBV14 and TRBJ1-1 for the parts outside the CDR3, the full variable domain is EAGVTQFPSHSVIEKGQTVTLRCDPISGHDNLYWYRRVMGKEIKFLLHFVKESKQDESGMPNNRFLAERTGGTYSTLKVQPAELEDSGVYFCASSQGVPNTEAFFGQGTRLTVV.

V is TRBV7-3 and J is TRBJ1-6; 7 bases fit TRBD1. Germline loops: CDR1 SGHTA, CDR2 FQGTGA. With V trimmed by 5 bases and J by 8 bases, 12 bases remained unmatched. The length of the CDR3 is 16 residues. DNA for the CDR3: TGTGCCAGCAGCCTACAGGGGCTGGCTCACCATTCACCCCTCCACTTT. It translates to CASSLQGLAHHSPLHF.

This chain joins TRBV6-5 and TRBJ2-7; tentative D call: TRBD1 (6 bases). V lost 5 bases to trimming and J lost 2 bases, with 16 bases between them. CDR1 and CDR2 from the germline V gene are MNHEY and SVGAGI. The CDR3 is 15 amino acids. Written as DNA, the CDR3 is TGTGCCAGCAGTCAAACACAGGGACCACCCTACGAGCAGTACTTC. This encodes CASSQTQGPPYEQYF.

The CDR3 reads CASSYSLAGPEGAFF. The CDR3 DNA follows: TGTGCCAGCAGTTACTCTTTAGCGGGGCCAGAGGGAGCTTTCTTT. J is TRBJ1-1 and V is TRBV6-6; possibly TRBD1 for D (5 bases). Trimming removed 0 bases from V and 10 bases from J, with 18 bases in between. This CDR3 region has 15 residues. CDR1 is MNHNY and CDR2 is SVGAGI in the germline V gene (reference sequence).

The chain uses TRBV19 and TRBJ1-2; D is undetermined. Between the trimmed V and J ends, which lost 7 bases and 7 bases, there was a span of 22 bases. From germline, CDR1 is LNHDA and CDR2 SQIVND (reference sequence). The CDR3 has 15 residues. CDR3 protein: CASNYRYGGYSGYTF. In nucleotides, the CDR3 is TGTGCCAGTAATTACCGATACGGCGGATATTCTGGCTACACCTTC.

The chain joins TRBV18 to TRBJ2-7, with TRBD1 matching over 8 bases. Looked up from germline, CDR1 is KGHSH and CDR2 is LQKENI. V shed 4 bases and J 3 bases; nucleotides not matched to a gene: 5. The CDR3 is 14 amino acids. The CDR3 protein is CASSLRQGNYEQYF. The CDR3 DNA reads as TGTGCCAGCTCACTGCGACAGGGGAACTACGAGCAGTACTTC. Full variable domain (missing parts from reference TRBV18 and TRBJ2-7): NAGVMQNPRHLVRRRGQEARLRCSPMKGHSHVYWYRQLPEEGLKFMVYLQKENIIDESGMPKERFSAEFPKEGPSILRIQQVVRGDSAAYFCASSLRQGNYEQYFGPGTRLTVT.

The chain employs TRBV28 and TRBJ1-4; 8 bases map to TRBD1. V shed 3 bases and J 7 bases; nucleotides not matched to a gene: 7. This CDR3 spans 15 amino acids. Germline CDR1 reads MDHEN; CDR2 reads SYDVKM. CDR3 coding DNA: TGTGCCAGCAGTTTTGGGACAGGTTACGGTGAAAAACTGTTTTTT. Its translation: CASSFGTGYGEKLFF.

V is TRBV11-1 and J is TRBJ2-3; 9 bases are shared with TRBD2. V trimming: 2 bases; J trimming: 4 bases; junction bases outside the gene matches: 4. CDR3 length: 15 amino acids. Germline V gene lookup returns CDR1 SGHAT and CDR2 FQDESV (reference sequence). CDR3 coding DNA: TGTGCCAGCAGCTTAACGCGGGGGGGCCCAGATACGCAGTATTTT. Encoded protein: CASSLTRGGPDTQYF.

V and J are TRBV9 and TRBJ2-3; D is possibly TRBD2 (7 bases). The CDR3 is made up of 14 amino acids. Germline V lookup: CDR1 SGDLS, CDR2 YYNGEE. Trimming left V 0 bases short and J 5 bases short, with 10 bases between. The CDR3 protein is CASSVAGGIDTQYF. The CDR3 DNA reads TGTGCCAGCAGCGTAGCGGGGGGCATAGATACGCAGTATTTT.

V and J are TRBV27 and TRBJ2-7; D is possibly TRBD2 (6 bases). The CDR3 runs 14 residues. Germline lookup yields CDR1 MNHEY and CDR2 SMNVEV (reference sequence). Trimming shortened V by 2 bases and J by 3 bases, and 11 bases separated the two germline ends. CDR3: CASSLRLEGYEQYF. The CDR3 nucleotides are TGTGCCAGCAGTTTACGTTTGGAGGGCTACGAGCAGTACTTC.

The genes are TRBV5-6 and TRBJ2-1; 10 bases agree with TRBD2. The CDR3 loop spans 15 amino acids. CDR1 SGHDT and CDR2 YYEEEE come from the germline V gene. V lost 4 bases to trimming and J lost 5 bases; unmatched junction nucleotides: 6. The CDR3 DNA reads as TGTGCCAGCAGCACACCTAGCGGGGGACACAATGAGCAGTTCTTC. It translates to CASSTPSGGHNEQFF. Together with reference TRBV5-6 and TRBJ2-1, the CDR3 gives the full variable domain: DAGVTQSPTHLIKTRGQQVTLRCSPKSGHDTVSWYQQALGQGPQFIFQYYEEEERQRGNFPDRFSGHQFPNYSSELNVNALLLGDSALYLCASSTPSGGHNEQFFGPGTRLTVL.

CDR3 loop: CASSPGLKETQYF. In nucleotides, the CDR3 is TGTGCCAGCTCACCGGGACTCAAAGAGACCCAGTACTTC. The chain combines TRBV18 with TRBJ2-5; D perhaps matches TRBD2 (6 bases). Germline V gene sequence: CDR1 KGHSH, CDR2 LQKENI. The CDR3 loop spans 13 amino acids. V was trimmed by 3 bases and J by 3 bases, leaving 8 bases between them.

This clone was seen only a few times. CDR3 protein: CASSTPDRASGNTIYF. CDR3 DNA sequence: TGTGCCAGCAGTACCCCAGACAGGGCCTCTGGAAACACCATATATTTT. The chain links TRBV28 to TRBJ1-3; 7 nucleotides agree with TRBD1. The CDR3 is 16 residues long. CDR1 and CDR2 from the germline V gene are MDHEN and SYDVKM. Losses at the gene ends were 5 bases for V and 0 bases for J; bases not matched to a gene: 7.

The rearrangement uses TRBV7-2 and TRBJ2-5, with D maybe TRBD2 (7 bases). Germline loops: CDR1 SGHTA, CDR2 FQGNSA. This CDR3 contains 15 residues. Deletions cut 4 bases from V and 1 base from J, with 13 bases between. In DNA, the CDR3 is TGTGCCAGCAGCTCCCGGCGGGGGCCCCAAGAGACCCAGTACTTC. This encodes CASSSRRGPQETQYF.

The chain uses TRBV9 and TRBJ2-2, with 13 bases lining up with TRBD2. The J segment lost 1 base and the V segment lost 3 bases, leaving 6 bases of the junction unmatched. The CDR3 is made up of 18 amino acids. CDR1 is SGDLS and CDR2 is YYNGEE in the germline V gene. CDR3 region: CASSDRTSGGLNTGELFF. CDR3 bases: TGTGCCAGCAGCGACCGGACTAGCGGGGGACTGAACACCGGGGAGCTGTTTTTT.

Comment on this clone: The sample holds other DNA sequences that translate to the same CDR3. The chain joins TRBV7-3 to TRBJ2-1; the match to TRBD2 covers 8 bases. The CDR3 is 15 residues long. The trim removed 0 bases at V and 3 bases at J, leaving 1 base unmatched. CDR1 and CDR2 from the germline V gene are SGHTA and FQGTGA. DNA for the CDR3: TGTGCCAGCAGCTTAACTAGCGGGGACTACAATGAGCAGTTCTTC. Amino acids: CASSLTSGDYNEQFF.

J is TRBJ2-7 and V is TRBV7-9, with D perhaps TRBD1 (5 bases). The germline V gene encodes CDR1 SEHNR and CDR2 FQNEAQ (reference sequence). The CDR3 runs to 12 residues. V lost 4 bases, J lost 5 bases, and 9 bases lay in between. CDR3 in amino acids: CASSYRRHEQYF. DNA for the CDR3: TGTGCCAGCAGCTACAGGCGCCACGAGCAGTACTTC.

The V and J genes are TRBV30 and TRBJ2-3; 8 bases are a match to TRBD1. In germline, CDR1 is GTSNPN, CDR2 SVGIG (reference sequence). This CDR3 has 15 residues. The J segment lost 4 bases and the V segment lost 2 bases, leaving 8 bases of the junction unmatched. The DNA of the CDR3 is TGTGCCTGGAGTCAGTTCAGGGGGCGAGCAGATACGCAGTATTTT. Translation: CAWSQFRGRADTQYF.

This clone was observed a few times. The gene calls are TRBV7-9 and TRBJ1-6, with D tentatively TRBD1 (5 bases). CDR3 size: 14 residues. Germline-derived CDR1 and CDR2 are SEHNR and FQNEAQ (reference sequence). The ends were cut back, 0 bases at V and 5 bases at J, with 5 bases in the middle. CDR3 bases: TGTGCCAGCAGCTTAGCCAGGGATAATTCACCCCTCCACTTT. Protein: CASSLARDNSPLHF.